Below are 18 T cell receptor beta chains sequenced from a single sample in a study of regulatory T cells in long-lasting Graves disease. Described time point: newly diagnosed GD, antithyroid drugs for less than 3 months. RNA isolated from PBMCs was used to make the TCR library. Investigators prepared the TCR beta libraries by applying iRepertoire HTBI primers and Arm-PCR of CDR3 regions. TCRdb passed the multiplex PCR reads through MiXCR, listing each CDR3 protein once. The sample gives about 470,000 distinct CDR3 sequences, around 14% of which show up once; over 15% is in the top ten. In addition, the sample was reused for a study of T cells in Graves' hyperthyroidism and ophthalmopathy.

Source: peripheral blood mononuclear cells (PBMCs), taken at new diagnosis, from a patient treated with antithyroid drugs. These receptors were taken from a woman aged 25 to 39 with Graves disease.

The table lists this clonotype with many counts. The V and J genes are TRBV20-1 and TRBJ2-1; the D gene could be TRBD1 or TRBD2 (7 bases each). CDR3 length: 18 residues. V shed 1 base and J shed 3 bases, with 22 bases lying between them. Looked up from germline, CDR1 is DFQATT and CDR2 is SNEGSKA (reference sequence). The CDR3 nucleotides read TGCAGTGCTAGAGGGCTTACTAGCGTCCAGGGGGTCTACAATGAGCAGTTCTTC. Protein product: CSARGLTSVQGVYNEQFF.

The V gene is TRBV19, the J gene TRBJ2-1, with a possible D match to TRBD2 (6 bases). Trimming stripped 3 bases from V and 9 bases from J, with 15 bases between. Germline V CDR1 and CDR2: LNHDA, SQIVND (reference sequence). The CDR3 extends over 14 amino acids. The CDR3 DNA is TGTGCCAGTAGTATGGGGCGGGACCGGGGTGAGCAGTTCTTC. Its translation is CASSMGRDRGEQFF.

This clonotype has ten or more counts. The gene calls are TRBV3-1 and TRBJ2-1, with D possibly matching TRBD2 (6 bases). Germline V gene data show CDR1 as LGHDT and CDR2 as YNNKEL (reference sequence). The germline V and J ends were trimmed by 6 bases and 2 bases, with 17 bases remaining between them. The CDR3 loop spans 16 amino acids. CDR3 sequence: CASSLRDSHTYNEQFF. CDR3 coding DNA: TGTGCCAGCAGTCTCCGGGACTCCCACACCTACAATGAGCAGTTCTTC.

The table lists this clonotype with a few counts. The junction differs from germline at one of its ends, possibly a read error. This chain joins TRBV2 and TRBJ2-1; no clear D gene. The germline gives CDR1 SNHLY, CDR2 FYNNEI. CDR3 length: 14 amino acids. The CDR3 bases are TGTGCCAGCAGCTCGCGGAGCTCCTACAGTGAGCAGTTCTTC. It codes for CASSSRSSYSEQFF.

This clonotype turned up a few times. This chain uses TRBV10-1 with TRBJ2-7, with D perhaps matching TRBD2 (6 bases). From germline, CDR1 is WNHNN and CDR2 SYGVQD (reference sequence). The CDR3 is 14 amino acids. Trimming removed 0 bases at V and 4 bases at J, with 10 bases between. CDR3 amino acids: CASSESGREYEQYF. CDR3 DNA sequence: TGCGCCAGCAGTGAGTCAGGGCGGGAATACGAGCAGTACTTC.

V is TRBV6-2 or TRBV6-3 and J is TRBJ2-2; no clear D. Germline-derived CDR1 and CDR2 are MNHEY and SVGEGT. This CDR3 is built from 14 residues. V lost 6 bases and J 3 bases, leaving 11 bases between the germline ends. CDR3 DNA sequence: TGTGCCAGCAGAGCCGCTAGAGACACCGGGGAGCTGTTTTTT. Translation: CASRAARDTGELFF.

This clonotype turned up a few times. The chain joins TRBV30 to TRBJ2-1; 11 nucleotides align to TRBD2. V was clipped by 0 bases and J by 0 bases; unmatched bases: 4. CDR1 is GTSNPN, CDR2 SVGIG, per germline (reference sequence). The CDR3 loop spans 17 amino acids. The CDR3 region is CAWSVSGRAGSYNEQFF. The CDR3 DNA reads as TGTGCCTGGAGTGTTAGCGGGAGGGCCGGCTCCTACAATGAGCAGTTCTTC.

This clonotype was recorded at least ten times. The chain combines TRBV7-9 with TRBJ1-1; D remains ambiguous. Trimming stripped 6 bases from V and 1 base from J, with 9 bases between. The CDR3 is made up of 13 amino acids. The germline CDR1 and CDR2 sequences are SEHNR and FQNEAQ (reference sequence). The CDR3 sequence is CASSFRQNTEAFF. The DNA for the CDR3 is TGTGCCAGCAGTTTTCGGCAGAACACTGAAGCTTTCTTT.

This chain connects TRBV30 to TRBJ2-3; D unclear. The germline gives CDR1 GTSNPN, CDR2 SVGIG (reference sequence). This CDR3 comprises 14 residues. V lost 1 base, J lost 2 bases, and 10 bases lay in between. The CDR3 nucleotides are TGTGCCTGGAGTGATGTTGGCCACACAGATACGCAGTATTTT. Its translation is CAWSDVGHTDTQYF.

There are a few counts of this clonotype. The chain combines TRBV5-1 with TRBJ1-1; 9 bases agree with TRBD1. CDR1 and CDR2 (germline): SGHRS, YFSETQ. There are 15 residues in the CDR3. V dropped 0 bases and J dropped 4; count of bases not matched to a gene: 4. Written as DNA, the CDR3 is TGCGCCAGCAGCTTGGGACAGGGGGGGATCACTGAAGCTTTCTTT. As protein: CASSLGQGGITEAFF. The whole variable domain, filled in from reference TRBV5-1 and TRBJ1-1, reads KAGVTQTPRYLIKTRGQQVTLSCSPISGHRSVSWYQQTPGQGLQFLFEYFSETQRNKGNFPGRFSGRQFSNSRSEMNVSTLELGDSALYLCASSLGQGGITEAFFGQGTRLTVV.

A remark on this clonotype: Given the absence of the conserved phenylalanine or tryptophan at the CDR3 end, a read error is likely. V and J are TRBV5-6 and TRBJ2-7; D unclear. The CDR3 loop spans 12 amino acids. Trimming pared 3 bases from V and 2 bases from J, leaving 6 bases between. Germline V gives CDR1 SGHDT, CDR2 YYEEEE. The CDR3, as DNA: TGTGCCAGCAGCTCGGGCGCCTACGAGCAGTACTGC. This gives the protein CASSSGAYEQYC.

This clonotype was detected ten times or more. V gene TRBV20-1 combines with J gene TRBJ1-3, with 7 bases matching TRBD1. The CDR3 covers 13 residues. Trimming removed 6 bases from V and 0 bases from J; junction bases left unmatched: 2. The germline gives CDR1 DFQATT, CDR2 SNEGSKA (reference sequence). CDR3 DNA: TGCAGTGCCGGACAGGCCTCTGGAAACACCATATATTTT. Its translation is CSAGQASGNTIYF.

This clonotype turned up a few times. The CDR3 loop is CASGRQGAQAKNIQYF. For the CDR3, the DNA is TGTGCCAGCGGGCGACAGGGGGCTCAAGCCAAAAACATTCAGTACTTC. This sequence joins TRBV12-3 or TRBV12-4 and TRBJ2-4; TRBD1 matches at 10 bases. CDR3 size: 16 residues. The V and J ends lost 8 bases and 0 bases, in that order; junction bases with no gene match: 7.

This clonotype was seen many times. This sequence joins TRBV6-1 and TRBJ2-7, with 9 bases fitting TRBD1. CDR1 MNHNS and CDR2 SASEGT come from the germline V gene. The CDR3 has 14 residues. The V segment lost 4 bases and the J segment 3 bases; nucleotides outside the gene matches: 4. The CDR3, as DNA: TGTGCCAGCAGTGTCCGGACAGGGGTCTACGAGCAGTACTTC. It codes for CASSVRTGVYEQYF.

This clonotype showed up just a few times. A read error is possible here, since a much larger clone lies one base away. The CDR3 carries no conserved terminal phenylalanine or tryptophan, so it likely arises from a read error. The chain recombines TRBV11-1 with TRBJ2-7; D might be TRBD1 (5 bases). The ends were cut back, 9 bases at V and 0 bases at J, with 12 bases in the middle. Germline V gene data show CDR1 as SGHAT and CDR2 as FQDESV (reference sequence). CDR3 length: 13 residues. The CDR3 DNA reads TGTGCCAGTCAGGGCAGGGACTCCTACGAGCAGTACTCC. This codes for CASQGRDSYEQYS.

J is TRBJ2-2 and V is TRBV3-1; 10 bases fit TRBD2. After removal of 2 bases from V and 2 bases from J, the junction contained 2 bases not matched to a gene. CDR1 is LGHDT, CDR2 YNNKEL, per germline (reference sequence). The CDR3 consists of 16 residues. In DNA, the CDR3 is TGTGCCAGCAGCCAAAGGACTAGCGGAAACACCGGGGAGCTGTTTTTT. Protein sequence: CASSQRTSGNTGELFF.

This clonotype was counted ten times or more. This could be a read error, since a much larger clone is one nucleotide away. The chain combines TRBV28 with TRBJ1-1, with D possibly being TRBD1 (5 bases). This CDR3 is built from 15 residues. The ends were cut back, 4 bases at V and 4 bases at J, with 16 bases in the middle. Germline values: CDR1 MDHEN, CDR2 SYDVKM. The CDR3 nucleotides are TGTGCCAGCAGTTACTTTGGACAACCTAGCACTGAAGCTTTCTTT. Translation gives CASSYFGQPSTEAFF.

This clonotype was detected many times. The chain combines TRBV6-1 with TRBJ2-5, with 11 bases that match TRBD2. The germline CDR1 and CDR2 sequences are MNHNS and SASEGT. The CDR3 extends over 15 amino acids. Germline trimming cut 7 bases from V and 4 bases from J; bases unmatched to any gene: 8. The DNA for the CDR3 is TGTGCCAGCACCTACGGGCTAGCGGGAGGAGAGACCCAGTACTTC. Protein: CASTYGLAGGETQYF.